This T cell receptor (beta chain) emerged from a study of CD8 T cells in Susac syndrome. General observations from the study: In its TCR sequencing and HLA analysis, the study acknowledged that the number of individuals was relatively small. CD4+ T cell repertoires in Susac syndrome exhibited no evidence of clonal expansion.

Negative magnetic isolation gave CD8+ and CD4+ cells; FACS enriched CD8+ TEMRA. RNA amounts of roughly 0.45 to 1 ug underwent reverse transcription with random hexamers. Multiplex immunoSEQ PCR targeted 54 Vbeta and 13 Jbeta TCR beta segments. Using its own MiXCR run on the immunoSEQ multiplex PCR reads, TCRdb lists one record per CDR3 protein. The sample lists around 190,000 distinct CDR3 sequences; 85% to 95% were seen once. The CDR3 is 14 residues long. V was shortened by 7 bases and J by 0 bases, with 13 bases between the two germline ends. Germline V gives CDR1 GTSNPN, CDR2 SVGIG (reference sequence). This clonotype was counted a single time. What it binds is unknown.

The sequencing sample was made of CD4+ T cells from PBMCs. The receptor comes from a human donor with Susac syndrome. V usage is TRBV30 and J usage is TRBJ1-3; possibly TRBD1 for D (6 bases). The CDR3 spells CASQDRTSGNTIYF. DNA of the CDR3: TGTGCCTCACAGGACAGAACCTCTGGAAACACCATATATTTT.